This TCR beta chain derives from a study of T cell repertoires in cytomegalovirus infection. Across the whole study: Use of recently identified HLA-C-restricted and well-studied HLA-B-restricted CMV epitopes was part of the study.

Each CDR3 protein is one row after TCRdb ran MiXCR on the reads. Of 700,000 to 900,000 distinct CDR3 sequences in the sample, roughly 29% were seen once. The germline CDR1 and CDR2 sequences are MNHEY and SVGAGI. The CDR3 has 14 amino acids. Trimming removed 8 bases from V and 7 bases from J, with 15 bases in between. In this sample, this clonotype turned up a few times. Antigen unknown. The sequencing used cultured CD8+ T cells from PBMCs, collected from culture after CMV antigen stimulation. The rearrangement joins TRBV6-5 to TRBJ1-6, with D unclear. This clonotype was sampled from a human donor in good health (CMV status not recorded). Some clones in this sample may be carry-over from other donors' samples. CDR3 sequence (DNA): TGTGCCAGCGGCCCGAACTCACCCAATTCACCCCTCCACTTT. This gives the protein CASGPNSPNSPLHF.